These 25 T cell receptor beta chains originate from one sample sequenced in a study of T-cell reconstitution after alpha-beta-depleted transplantation in children. Unique molecular identifiers were incorporated when the TCRbeta library was constructed. TCRdb called the PCR reads again in MiXCR, with one record for every CDR3 protein. The table has 420,000 or so distinct CDR3 sequences, approximately 10% seen once; the top ten hold roughly 5%. The input for sequencing was PBMCs from the stem cell graft donor, taken from the stem cell graft. The source is a human donor who donated a stem cell graft to a child with acute myeloid leukemia.

The chain is built from TRBV20-1 and TRBJ2-7; 9 bases are a match to TRBD2. The J segment lost 6 bases and the V segment lost 6 bases, leaving 9 bases of the junction unmatched. Germline V gene data show CDR1 as DFQATT and CDR2 as SNEGSKA (reference sequence). The CDR3 covers 13 residues. The CDR3 is CSAKAGGPSEQYF. CDR3 coding DNA: TGCAGTGCCAAGGCGGGAGGGCCATCCGAGCAGTACTTC.

This clonotype was counted ten times or more. The chain is built from TRBV10-3 and TRBJ2-7; the D gene is possibly TRBD2 (5 bases). This CDR3 contains 12 residues. The V end was cut by 5 bases, the J end by 0 bases, with 5 bases between. Germline CDR1 reads ENHRY; CDR2 reads SYGVKD. DNA for the CDR3: TGTGCCATCAGTCGGGACTCCTACGAGCAGTACGTC. It encodes CAISRDSYEQYV.

In this sample, this clonotype turned up many times. The chain is built from TRBV20-1 and TRBJ2-5, with D possibly matching TRBD1 (5 bases). CDR1 is DFQATT, CDR2 SNEGSKA, per germline (reference sequence). V lost 1 base and J lost 4, with 7 bases in between. This CDR3 has 12 amino acids. As DNA, the CDR3 is TGCAGTGCTAGAGGTGGGGCAGAGACCCAGTACTTC. The encoded protein is CSARGGAETQYF.

This chain uses TRBV7-6 with TRBJ2-1; 8 bases are a match to TRBD2. The V and J ends lost 5 bases and 9 bases, in that order; junction bases with no gene match: 12. Germline assignment: CDR1 SGHVS and CDR2 FNYEAQ. This CDR3 is 15 amino acids long. The CDR3 nucleotides read TGTGCCAGCAGCCTCTCCCTAAGCGGGAGTCCTGAGCAGTTCTTC. The encoded protein is CASSLSLSGSPEQFF.

This clonotype has ten or more counts. The DNA for the CDR3 is TGTGCCACCAGTGACCCGTTCACAGATACGCAGTATTTT. Translating gives CATSDPFTDTQYF. The chain links TRBV24-1 to TRBJ2-3; D is uncertain. Germline assignment: CDR1 KGHDR and CDR2 SFDVKD. The CDR3 loop spans 13 amino acids. V was trimmed by 4 bases and J by 2 bases, leaving 6 bases between them.

This clonotype has a handful of counts. The chain uses TRBV18 and TRBJ2-7; D is possibly TRBD1 (5 bases). CDR3 length equals 12 residues. Trimming left V 3 bases short and J 6 bases short, with 9 bases between. Germline values: CDR1 KGHSH, CDR2 LQKENI. CDR3 DNA: TGTGCCAGCTCACCTGACAGCCGCGAGCAGTACGTC. Amino acids: CASSPDSREQYV.

This clonotype was recorded a few times. The chain combines TRBV11-2 with TRBJ2-1; D gene uncertain. Germline CDR1 is SGHAT and CDR2 is FQNNGV. With 2 bases removed from V and 9 bases from J, the gap between germline ends came to 11 bases. This CDR3 is built from 13 residues. The CDR3 is CASSLIRTVEQFF. The CDR3 region has the DNA TGTGCCAGCAGCTTAATCCGCACCGTTGAGCAGTTCTTC.

The sample holds a few counts of this clonotype. V is TRBV20-1 and J is TRBJ2-7; D remains unclear. Trimming left V 5 bases short and J 5 bases short, with 13 bases between. Germline values: CDR1 DFQATT, CDR2 SNEGSKA (reference sequence). This CDR3 spans 12 amino acids. The CDR3 loop reads CSASPSPDEQYV. Here the CDR3 DNA reads TGCAGTGCTTCTCCTTCTCCGGACGAGCAGTACGTC.

The table lists this clonotype with a few counts. The genes are TRBV25-1 and TRBJ2-3; perhaps TRBD1 as D (5 bases). Germline V gives CDR1 MGHDK, CDR2 SYGVNS. The CDR3 has 12 amino acids. The CDR3 loop reads CATRESTDTQYF. CDR3 bases: TGTGCAACCAGGGAAAGCACAGATACGCAGTATTTT.

This clonotype was counted only a few times. The V gene is TRBV20-1, the J gene TRBJ2-7; D tentatively fits TRBD1 or TRBD2 (5 bases each). Trimming cost V 3 bases and J 2 bases, with 17 bases left between them. The CDR3 is 15 amino acids. Per germline, CDR1 DFQATT and CDR2 SNEGSKA (reference sequence). CDR3 sequence: CSASEGLGTAYEQYF. The CDR3 DNA is TGCAGTGCTAGTGAGGGGCTCGGAACAGCCTACGAGCAGTACTTC.

The chain combines TRBV7-2 with TRBJ2-7; TRBD1 aligns across 11 bases. V lost 5 bases and J lost 3; bases outside the gene matches: 6. Germline V CDR1 and CDR2: SGHTA, FQGNSA. This CDR3 has 15 amino acids. The CDR3 loop is CASSQAGTGGYEQYF. Written as DNA, the CDR3 is TGTGCCAGCAGCCAAGCCGGGACAGGGGGCTACGAGCAGTACTTC.

This clonotype has a handful of counts. Germline is not matched at one junction end, which may reflect a read error. This chain connects TRBV7-9 to TRBJ2-3; 9 bases map to TRBD1. The germline gives CDR1 SEHNR, CDR2 FQNEAQ (reference sequence). This CDR3 has 13 amino acids. The CDR3 spells CASSNRDREAIVF. Written as DNA, the CDR3 is TGTGCCAGCAGCAACCGGGACAGGGAGGCTATAGTGTTT.

This clonotype has at least ten counts. The chain uses TRBV3-1 and TRBJ2-4, with D possibly matching TRBD2 (6 bases). V was clipped by 0 bases and J by 8 bases, with 26 bases between them. Germline loops: CDR1 LGHDT, CDR2 YNNKEL (reference sequence). This CDR3 is built from 19 residues. CDR3 sequence reads: CASSQEGCRRACIGDIQYF. The DNA for the CDR3 is TGTGCCAGCAGCCAAGAAGGGTGTCGGAGGGCCTGCATCGGGGACATTCAGTACTTC.

CDR3 DNA sequence: TGTGCCAGCAGCGTAGGGGGGGTAGGGCAGCCCCAGCATTTT. The encoded protein is CASSVGGVGQPQHF. The chain couples TRBV9 to TRBJ1-5; maybe TRBD1 (5 bases). The ends were cut back, 0 bases at V and 7 bases at J, with 11 bases in the middle. This CDR3 contains 14 residues. Per germline, CDR1 SGDLS and CDR2 YYNGEE.

This clonotype was detected a few times. The CDR3 DNA sequence: TGCGCCAGCAGCTTGGAGTCCTACACCGGGGAGCTGTTTTTT. Translated: CASSLESYTGELFF. This sequence joins TRBV5-1 and TRBJ2-2; D not resolved. V lost 0 bases, J lost 3 bases, and 6 bases lay in between. CDR3 length: 14 residues. Germline values: CDR1 SGHRS, CDR2 YFSETQ.

This clonotype occurred many times. V gene TRBV6-5 combines with J gene TRBJ1-4; D is unresolved. CDR3 size: 14 residues. Germline V gene data show CDR1 as MNHEY and CDR2 as SVGAGI. Trimming removed 7 bases at V and 7 bases at J, with 16 bases between. The DNA of the CDR3 is TGTGCCAGCACTTCGCGGCTACTAGGTGAAAAACTGTTTTTT. This codes for CASTSRLLGEKLFF.

The CDR3 DNA reads TGCAGTGCTTGTCCGGGCAGTGTGGAAGCTTTCTTT. It encodes CSACPGSVEAFF. The chain carries TRBV20-1 and TRBJ1-1; D call uncertain. V lost 5 bases, J lost 8 bases, and 15 bases lay in between. The CDR3 extends over 12 amino acids. Germline V gene lookup returns CDR1 DFQATT and CDR2 SNEGSKA (reference sequence).

This clonotype was counted only a few times. This chain links TRBV6-2 or TRBV6-3 with TRBJ1-2; a possible D gene is TRBD1 (5 bases). CDR3 length: 14 residues. V shed 2 bases and J shed 4 bases, with 11 bases lying between them. Germline V gives CDR1 MNHEY, CDR2 SVGEGT. CDR3 protein: CASSYGGPTYGYTF. CDR3 sequence (DNA): TGTGCCAGCAGTTACGGGGGACCGACCTATGGCTACACCTTC.

This clonotype was found a few times. The V and J genes are TRBV12-3 or TRBV12-4 and TRBJ2-1; D gene uncertain. The CDR3 has 13 residues. Trimming stripped 8 bases from V and 2 bases from J, with 10 bases between. CDR3 sequence: CASLKVPYNEQFF. The CDR3 nucleotides read TGTGCCAGCTTGAAGGTGCCCTACAATGAGCAGTTCTTC.

The CDR3 reads CAWGTGLYNEQFF. The DNA for the CDR3 is TGTGCCTGGGGGACAGGGTTATACAATGAGCAGTTCTTC. V and J are TRBV30 and TRBJ2-1; TRBD1 agrees at 9 bases. CDR3 length equals 13 residues. The junction had 3 bases not matched to a gene; V was cut back by 5 bases and J by 4 bases. Per germline, CDR1 GTSNPN and CDR2 SVGIG (reference sequence).

In this sample, this clonotype turned up a few times. The chain carries TRBV2 and TRBJ2-1; the D is unclear. Germline CDR1 SNHLY, CDR2 FYNNEI. This CDR3 region has 12 residues. V was shortened by 6 bases and J by 4 bases, with 7 bases between the two germline ends. Written as DNA, the CDR3 is TGTGCCAGCAGGGCGAGATACAATGAGCAGTTCTTC. This encodes CASRARYNEQFF.

This clonotype was recorded many times. J is TRBJ2-7 and V is TRBV6-5, with D possibly TRBD1 on 8 matching bases. Germline V CDR1 and CDR2: MNHEY, SVGAGI. V dropped 2 bases and J dropped 7 bases, with 15 bases sitting between them. This CDR3 is built from 14 residues. The CDR3: CASSYQTGGGEQYF. For the CDR3, the DNA is TGTGCCAGCAGTTACCAAACAGGGGGAGGGGAGCAGTACTTC.

This chain connects TRBV13 to TRBJ2-7; unclear D gene. V was clipped by 8 bases and J by 3 bases, with 14 bases between them. The CDR3 totals 13 residues. Germline loops: CDR1 PRHDT, CDR2 FYEKMQ (reference sequence). This chain's CDR3 is CASRSSCRYEQYV. CDR3 nucleotides: TGTGCCAGCCGTTCTAGTTGTCGCTACGAGCAGTACGTC.

This clonotype was seen a handful of times. V gene TRBV20-1 combines with J gene TRBJ2-4, with TRBD1 matching 7 bases. The V gene end was trimmed by 6 bases and the J gene end by 6 bases; junction bases not matched to a gene: 20. Per germline, CDR1 DFQATT and CDR2 SNEGSKA (reference sequence). The CDR3 runs 17 residues. The CDR3 region is CSAATRTGLFRGNIQYF. The DNA of the CDR3 is TGCAGTGCGGCAACTCGGACAGGCCTTTTTAGGGGAAACATTCAGTACTTC.

The rearrangement uses TRBV20-1 and TRBJ2-1; 9 nucleotides agree with TRBD2. Germline V lookup: CDR1 DFQATT, CDR2 SNEGSKA (reference sequence). J was trimmed by 6 bases and V by 4 bases; bases with no gene match: 13. The CDR3 loop spans 16 amino acids. Here the CDR3 reads CSATPMAGGPINEQFF. CDR3 DNA sequence: TGCAGTGCTACCCCTATGGCGGGAGGGCCGATCAATGAGCAGTTCTTC.